Below, 18 T cell receptor beta chains from the same sample are listed, as sequenced in a study of T-cell memory formation after mild COVID-19. TCRdb reprocessed the 5' RACE reads with MiXCR, giving one entry per CDR3 protein. The sample comprises a few hundred thousand distinct CDR3 sequences, about 23% of which are singletons, and 9.5% to 15% rests with the top ten. Material: PBMCs or a T cell subset sorted from them (not recorded which). These TCRs come from an adult woman who had mild COVID-19 (a few samples of this study predate the infection). Cell type and time point are not known.

The chain joins TRBV29-1 to TRBJ2-7; D may be TRBD1 (6 bases). CDR1 SQVTM and CDR2 ANQGSEA come from the germline V gene. The CDR3 consists of 13 residues. Trimming removed 6 bases at V and 3 bases at J, with 15 bases between. The CDR3 DNA reads as TGCAGCGTGGGAACAGGGCTGGACTACGAGCAGTACTTC. Protein product: CSVGTGLDYEQYF.

This chain connects TRBV29-1 to TRBJ2-1, with D perhaps matching TRBD2 (6 bases). This CDR3 comprises 14 residues. V lost 7 bases and J lost 3, with 16 bases in between. Germline lookup yields CDR1 SQVTM and CDR2 ANQGSEA. The CDR3 DNA follows: TGCAGCGCGGGGACTTACAAACTCTACAATGAGCAGTTCTTC. It codes for CSAGTYKLYNEQFF.

The chain employs TRBV24-1 and TRBJ2-5; TRBD1 might be the D (6 bases). The CDR3 totals 14 residues. CDR1 is KGHDR, CDR2 SFDVKD, per germline. The germline V and J ends were trimmed by 1 base and 3 bases, with 8 bases remaining between them. CDR3 in amino acids: CATSDFRTEETQYF. CDR3 DNA sequence: TGTGCCACCAGTGATTTTCGGACAGAAGAGACCCAGTACTTC.

The chain links TRBV6-2 or TRBV6-3 to TRBJ2-4; D is unclear. V was shortened by 0 bases and J by 9 bases, with 12 bases between the two germline ends. This CDR3 has 14 amino acids. From germline, CDR1 is MNHEY and CDR2 SVGEGT. The CDR3 here is CASSYSILPGIQYF. CDR3 sequence (DNA): TGTGCCAGCAGTTACTCGATACTACCGGGCATTCAGTACTTC.

The count of this clonotype is one. This chain joins TRBV7-2 and TRBJ2-5; perhaps TRBD2 as D (6 bases). The J call could be wrong; TRBJ2-7 is a better fit for the DNA end. Germline V gives CDR1 SGHTA, CDR2 FQGNSA. This CDR3 is built from 14 residues. CDR3 loop: CASSLVTGDYEQYF. The CDR3 coding sequence is TGTGCCAGCAGCTTAGTAACGGGAGACTACGAGCAGTACTTC.

The V gene is TRBV20-1, the J gene TRBJ2-7, with TRBD2 matching 10 bases. Germline values: CDR1 DFQATT, CDR2 SNEGSKA (reference sequence). The ends lost 5 bases at V and 3 bases at J; junction bases unmatched: 7. The CDR3 is 14 amino acids. The CDR3 spells CSAGPSGSIYEQYF. The CDR3 DNA reads as TGCAGTGCTGGCCCTAGCGGGAGTATCTACGAGCAGTACTTC.

The chain recombines TRBV7-6 with TRBJ2-7; 11 nucleotides agree with TRBD1. Per the germline V gene, CDR1 is SGHVS and CDR2 is FNYEAQ. Trimming cost V 5 bases and J 5 bases; bases outside gene matches: 8. CDR3 length: 15 amino acids. The CDR3 is CASSPSGQGAHEQYF. As DNA, the CDR3 is TGTGCCAGCAGCCCCTCCGGACAGGGGGCCCACGAGCAGTACTTC. Full variable domain (remainder filled in from reference TRBV7-6 and TRBJ2-7): GAGVSQSPRYKVTKRGQDVALRCDPISGHVSLYWYRQALGQGPEFLTYFNYEAQQDKSGLPNDRFSAERPEGSISTLTIQRTEQRDSAMYRCASSPSGQGAHEQYFGPGTRLTVT.

This chain uses TRBV7-3 with TRBJ2-3; 8 bases match TRBD2. CDR3 length equals 18 residues. Germline trimming cut 5 bases from V and 0 bases from J; bases unmatched to any gene: 13. From germline, CDR1 is SGHTA and CDR2 FQGTGA. The CDR3, as DNA: TGTGCCAGCAGCCGGGGCAGTAGCGGGGCCTCTAGCACAGATACGCAGTATTTT. Translating gives CASSRGSSGASSTDTQYF.

CDR3 sequence reads: CSVLTRRDTQYF. For the CDR3, the DNA is TGCAGCGTGCTCACTCGTAGAGATACGCAGTATTTT. The rearrangement links TRBV29-1 to TRBJ2-3; D gene ambiguous. V lost 6 bases and J lost 5, with 12 bases in between. Germline V gene sequence: CDR1 SQVTM, CDR2 ANQGSEA. There are 12 residues in the CDR3.

A single count supports this clonotype. Mismatch with germline at one junction end may stem from a read error. The chain has TRBV5-1 and TRBJ2-7, with D perhaps TRBD2 (5 bases). The germline V gene has CDR1 SGHRS and CDR2 YFSETQ. The CDR3 loop spans 14 amino acids. CDR3 nucleotide sequence: TGCTCCAGCAGCTTGGCGGGTCGATCCTACGAGCAGTACTTC. It encodes CSSSLAGRSYEQYF. Full variable domain (remainder filled in from reference TRBV5-1 and TRBJ2-7): KAGVTQTPRYLIKTRGQQVTLSCSPISGHRSVSWYQQTPGQGLQFLFEYFSETQRNKGNFPGRFSGRQFSNSRSEMNVSTLELGDSALYLCSSSLAGRSYEQYFGPGTRLTVT.

This clonotype was seen more than once but under ten times. V usage is TRBV10-3 and J usage is TRBJ2-7; a weak D match, TRBD1 (6 bases). Germline CDR1 reads ENHRY; CDR2 reads SYGVKD. This CDR3 contains 13 residues. V was shortened by 10 bases and J by 3 bases, with 16 bases between the two germline ends. The CDR3 bases are TGTGCCAACCAAACGGGACACCTCTACGAGCAGTACTTC. It encodes CANQTGHLYEQYF.

The chain employs TRBV29-1 and TRBJ1-1; unclear D gene. Trimming left V 3 bases short and J 5 bases short, with 13 bases between. CDR3 size: 13 residues. The germline V gene encodes CDR1 SQVTM and CDR2 ANQGSEA. The CDR3 region has the DNA TGCAGCGTTGAGTGGTCCCTCAGTACTGAAGCTTTCTTT. Its translation: CSVEWSLSTEAFF.

The rearrangement links TRBV19 to TRBJ1-1; 8 bases map to TRBD1. The CDR3 spans 14 residues. V lost 7 bases, J lost 11 bases, and 15 bases stayed unmatched. Germline V gene sequence: CDR1 LNHDA, CDR2 SQIVND (reference sequence). In DNA, the CDR3 is TGTGCCAGTACCCAAGGTCGGGATACAGGGGGGGCTTTCTTT. Amino acid sequence: CASTQGRDTGGAFF.

Many counts were recorded for this clonotype. The chain employs TRBV5-1 and TRBJ1-1; D possibly corresponds to TRBD1 (6 bases). The V end lost 4 bases, the J end lost 5 bases, and 18 bases lay between the germline ends. CDR1 SGHRS and CDR2 YFSETQ come from the germline V gene. The CDR3 has 15 amino acids. CDR3 in DNA: TGCGCCAGCAGCGAGACAGGTTTCAGTAATACTGAAGCTTTCTTT. Protein sequence: CASSETGFSNTEAFF.

This chain uses TRBV12-3 or TRBV12-4 with TRBJ2-7; TRBD1 matches 10 bases. Unmatched junction bases numbered 9, after V lost 6 bases and J lost 7 bases. The CDR3 totals 14 residues. The CDR3 DNA sequence: TGTGCCAGCAGGAAGACAGGGGGCGCGGGAGAGCAGTACTTC. Encoded protein: CASRKTGGAGEQYF.

The CDR3 DNA sequence: TGCGCCAGCAGCTTCCCTAGCGGGGAGCAGTTCTTC. Translating it yields CASSFPSGEQFF. The chain links TRBV5-1 to TRBJ2-1; 8 bases agree with TRBD2. V dropped 2 bases and J dropped 10; count of bases not matched to a gene: 2. This CDR3 has 12 amino acids. Germline V gives CDR1 SGHRS, CDR2 YFSETQ. The whole variable domain, remainder taken from reference TRBV5-1 and TRBJ2-1, is KAGVTQTPRYLIKTRGQQVTLSCSPISGHRSVSWYQQTPGQGLQFLFEYFSETQRNKGNFPGRFSGRQFSNSRSEMNVSTLELGDSALYLCASSFPSGEQFFGPGTRLTVL.

This chain connects TRBV12-3 or TRBV12-4 to TRBJ2-2; a weak D match, TRBD2 (6 bases). The CDR3 has 17 residues. V lost 3 bases, J lost 5 bases, and 19 bases lay in between. CDR3 nucleotides: TGTGCCAGCAGTTTTCCCCGCGGGAAGGCGAGGACCGGGGAGCTGTTTTTT. Its translation is CASSFPRGKARTGELFF.

The V call is TRBV28, the J call TRBJ2-5, with D maybe TRBD1 (6 bases). Trimming pared 4 bases from V and 4 bases from J, leaving 16 bases between. This CDR3 comprises 15 residues. Germline V gene data show CDR1 as MDHEN and CDR2 as SYDVKM. The CDR3 DNA sequence: TGTGCCAGCAGTTCCGGACACAGGGAAATAGAGACCCAGTACTTC. Amino acids: CASSSGHREIETQYF.